This T cell receptor beta chain was documented in a study of T cells in Graves' hyperthyroidism and ophthalmopathy. Study findings and constraints: Model predictions of ophthalmopathy came a median approximately 6 months before onset.

V was shortened by 1 base and J by 6 bases, with 12 bases between the two germline ends. Germline lookup yields CDR1 DFQATT and CDR2 SNEGSKA (reference sequence). This CDR3 has 13 residues. Diagnoses were made from clinical symptoms, serum measures (thyroxine and TRAb), thyroid ultrasound and orbital computed tomography. This clonotype was seen more than once but under ten times. Its cognate antigen is unknown. RNA transcripts were the template for amplifying TCR beta CDR3 regions. Carried out on the TCR CDR3, a first-round RT-PCR used the HTBI primer set. Using its own MiXCR run on the multiplex PCR reads, TCRdb lists one record per CDR3 protein. The table has hundreds of thousands of distinct CDR3 sequences, around 14% seen once.

This TCR derives from a young woman with Graves' hyperthyroidism. The gene calls are TRBV20-1 and TRBJ1-1; D is possibly TRBD1 (6 bases). Material for sequencing was blood. Here the CDR3 reads CSARVPAGAEAFF. CDR3 sequence (DNA): TGCAGTGCTAGAGTCCCAGCAGGGGCTGAAGCTTTCTTT.